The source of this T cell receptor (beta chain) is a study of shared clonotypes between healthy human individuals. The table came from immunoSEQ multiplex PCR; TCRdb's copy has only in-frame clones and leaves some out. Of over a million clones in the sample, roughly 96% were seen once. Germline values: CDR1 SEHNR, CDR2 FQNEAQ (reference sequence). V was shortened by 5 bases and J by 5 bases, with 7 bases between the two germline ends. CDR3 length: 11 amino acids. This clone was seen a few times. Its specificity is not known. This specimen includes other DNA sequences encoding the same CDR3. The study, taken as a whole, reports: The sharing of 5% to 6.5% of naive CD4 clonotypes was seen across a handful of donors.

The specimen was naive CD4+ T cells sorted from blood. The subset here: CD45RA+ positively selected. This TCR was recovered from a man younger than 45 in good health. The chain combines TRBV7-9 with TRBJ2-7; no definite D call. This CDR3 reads CASSRVNEQYF. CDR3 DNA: TGTGCCAGCAGCCGAGTGAACGAGCAGTACTTC. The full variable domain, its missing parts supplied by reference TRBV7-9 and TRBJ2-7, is DTGVSQNPRHKITKRGQNVTFRCDPISEHNRLYWYRQTLGQGPEFLTYFQNEAQLEKSRLLSDRFSAERPKGSFSTLEIQRTEQGDSAMYLCASSRVNEQYFGPGTRLTVT.